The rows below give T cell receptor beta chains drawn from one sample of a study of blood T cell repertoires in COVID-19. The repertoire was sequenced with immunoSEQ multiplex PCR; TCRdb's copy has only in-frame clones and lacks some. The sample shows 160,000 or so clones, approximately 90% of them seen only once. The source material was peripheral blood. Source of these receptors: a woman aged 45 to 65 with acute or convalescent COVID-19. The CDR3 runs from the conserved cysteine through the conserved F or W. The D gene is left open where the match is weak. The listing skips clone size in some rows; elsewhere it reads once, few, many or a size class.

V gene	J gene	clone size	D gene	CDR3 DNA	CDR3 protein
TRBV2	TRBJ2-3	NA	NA	TGTGCCAGCAGTGACGGGGGTGGGACAGATACGCAGTATTTT	CASSDGGGTDTQYF
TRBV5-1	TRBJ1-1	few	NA	TGCGCCAGCAGCCCCTCACGAGAAGGAGCTGAAGCTTTCTTT	CASSPSREGAEAFF
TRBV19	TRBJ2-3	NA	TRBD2	TGTGCCAGTAGTATAAGTCTAGCGGGATATACAGATACGCAGTATTTT	CASSISLAGYTDTQYF
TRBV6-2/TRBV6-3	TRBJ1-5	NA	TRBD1	TGTGCCAGCAGTTACGAGGTTTGGGGGACAGGGGAGATGAGCAATCAGCCCCAGCATTTT	CASSYEVWGTGEMSNQPQHF
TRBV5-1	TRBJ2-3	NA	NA	TGCGCCAGCAGCTTGAACCCCGCACGGGGAGATACGCAGTATTTT	CASSLNPARGDTQYF
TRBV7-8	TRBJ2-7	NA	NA	TGTGCCAGCAGCTTAGGACGGGTCTACGAGCAGTACTTC	CASSLGRVYEQYF
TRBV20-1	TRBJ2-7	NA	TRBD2	TGCAGTGCTAGTTGGTCTAGCGGGTCCTACGAGCAGTACTTC	CSASWSSGSYEQYF
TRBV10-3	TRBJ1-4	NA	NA	TGTGCCATCAGTGATGCGGGGGCGGCATCTGAAAAACTGTTTTTT	CAISDAGAASEKLFF
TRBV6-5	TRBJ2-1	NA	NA	TGTGCCAGCAGTTACTCGAGGCTTCGCGAGCAGTTCTTC	CASSYSRLREQFF
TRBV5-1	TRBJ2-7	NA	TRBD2	TGCGCCAGCAGCTCGGCACTAGCGGGGACCTACGAGCAGTACTTC	CASSSALAGTYEQYF
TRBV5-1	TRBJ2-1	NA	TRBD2	TGCGCCAGCAGCTCGACTAGCGGGGGGACCTACAATGAGCAGTTCTTC	CASSSTSGGTYNEQFF
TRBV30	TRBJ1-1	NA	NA	TGTGCCTGGGGTCGGGTCAGGGGCCTTGAAGCTTTCTTT	CAWGRVRGLEAFF
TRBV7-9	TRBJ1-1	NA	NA	TGTGCCAGCAGCTTAGCCCGGAGGGACACTGAAGCTTTCTTT	CASSLARRDTEAFF
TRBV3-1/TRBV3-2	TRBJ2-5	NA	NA	TGTGCCAGCAGTCGCGGGACTCCGTACCAAGAGACCCAGTACTTC	CASSRGTPYQETQYF
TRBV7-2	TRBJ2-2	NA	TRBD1	TGTGCCAGCAGCTCCCGGGACAGGGCCGGAAACGGGGAGCTGTTTTTT	CASSSRDRAGNGELFF
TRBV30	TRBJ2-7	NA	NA	TGTGCCTGGAGTCGACAAAGAACATTCCGTTTAGTCCGCGAGCAGTACTTC	CAWSRQRTFRLVREQYF
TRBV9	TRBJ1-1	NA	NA	TGTGCCAGCAGCGTAGATATGAACACTGAAGCTTTCTTT	CASSVDMNTEAFF
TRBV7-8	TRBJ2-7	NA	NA	TGTGCCAGCAGTTCTAGAGAAATAAAACAGGGTGGATACGAGCAGTACTTC	CASSSREIKQGGYEQYF
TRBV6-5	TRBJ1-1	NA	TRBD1	TGTGCCAGCAGTTTGTGGACAGGGGGTAACACTGAAGCTTTCTTT	CASSLWTGGNTEAFF
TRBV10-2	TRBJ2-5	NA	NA	TGCGCCAGCTGTGAGGGGGGGGGTGAGACCCAGTACTTC	CASCEGGGETQYF
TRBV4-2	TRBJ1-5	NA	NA	TGTGCCAGCAGCCAAGAGTTCGGGAATCAGCCCCAGCATTTT	CASSQEFGNQPQHF
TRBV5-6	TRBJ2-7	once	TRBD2	TGTGCCAGCAGCTTAGGACTAGCGGGATTCTCCTACGAGCAGTACTTC	CASSLGLAGFSYEQYF
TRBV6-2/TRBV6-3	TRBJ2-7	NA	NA	TGTGCCAGCAGTTGGGGCGACAGTTTACCCTACGAGCAGTACTTC	CASSWGDSLPYEQYF
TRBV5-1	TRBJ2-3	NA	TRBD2	TGCGCCAGCAGCTTACCGACTAGCGGGGGCGATACGCAGTATTTT	CASSLPTSGGDTQYF
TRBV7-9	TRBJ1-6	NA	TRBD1	TGTGCCAGCAGCTCGACAGGGGTAGGTTCACCCCTCCACTTT	CASSSTGVGSPLHF
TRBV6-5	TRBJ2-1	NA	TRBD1	TGTGCCAGCAGTCTGAAGGGGGCTGGCAATGAGCAGTTCTTC	CASSLKGAGNEQFF
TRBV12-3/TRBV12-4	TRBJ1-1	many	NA	TGTGCCAGCAGTTTCTCAGACACTGAAGCTTTCTTT	CASSFSDTEAFF
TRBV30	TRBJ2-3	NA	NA	TGTGCCTGGAGTGTCGGAACAGCCGATACGCAGTATTTT	CAWSVGTADTQYF
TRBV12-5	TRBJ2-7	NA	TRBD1	TGTGCTAGTGGTTTGGTTTTTTTAGGGACAGGGGCCGACGAGCAGTACTTC	CASGLVFLGTGADEQYF
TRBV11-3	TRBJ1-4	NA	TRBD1	TGTGCCAGCAGCCCAGAGGGACAGGCGGGTGAAAAACTGTTTTTT	CASSPEGQAGEKLFF
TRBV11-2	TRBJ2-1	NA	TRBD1	TGTGCCAGCAGCTTAGCTCCCGGACAGGTCTACAATGAGCAGTTCTTC	CASSLAPGQVYNEQFF
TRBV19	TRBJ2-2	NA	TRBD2	TGTGCCAGTAGTATAACCGGGAGGACCCCCGGGGAGCTGTTTTTT	CASSITGRTPGELFF
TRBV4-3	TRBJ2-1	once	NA	TGCGCCAGCAGCCAAGGTCCAGGAGGCAATGAGCAGTTCTTC	CASSQGPGGNEQFF
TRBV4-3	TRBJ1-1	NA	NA	TGCGCCAGCAGCCAATCTTCCGGATGGAGGGAGCGAGCTTTCTTT	CASSQSSGWRERAFF